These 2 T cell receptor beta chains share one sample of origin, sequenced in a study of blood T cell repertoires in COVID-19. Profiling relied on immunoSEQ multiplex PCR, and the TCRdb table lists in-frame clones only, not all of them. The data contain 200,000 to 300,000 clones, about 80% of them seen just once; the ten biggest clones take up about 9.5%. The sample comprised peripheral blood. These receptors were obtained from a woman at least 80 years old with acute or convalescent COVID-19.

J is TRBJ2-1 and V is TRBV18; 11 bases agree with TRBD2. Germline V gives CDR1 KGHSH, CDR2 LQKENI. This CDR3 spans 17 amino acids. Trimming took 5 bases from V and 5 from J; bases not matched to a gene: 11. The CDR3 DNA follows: TGTGCCAGCTCAGGGCTAGCGGGGGGTTTTCGGAACAATGAGCAGTTCTTC. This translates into CASSGLAGGFRNNEQFF.

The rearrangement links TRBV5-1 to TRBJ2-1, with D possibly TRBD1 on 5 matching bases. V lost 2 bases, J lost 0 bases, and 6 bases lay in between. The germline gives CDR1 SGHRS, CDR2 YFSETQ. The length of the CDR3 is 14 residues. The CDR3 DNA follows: TGCGCCAGCAGCTTCGACAGCTCCTACAATGAGCAGTTCTTC. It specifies CASSFDSSYNEQFF.